This TCR beta chain comes out of a study of beta chain features in type 1 diabetes. This clone showed up just a few times. Reverse transcription of all isolated RNA meant that expressed TCRB transcripts were sequenced. Assay: immunoSEQ multiplex PCR; the TCRdb copy retains only in-frame clones and omits some. The data show 200,000 to 250,000 clones, 9.5% to 13% seen once. Between the trimmed V and J ends, which lost 1 base and 3 bases, there was a span of 12 bases. The CDR3 spans 15 residues. Germline loops: CDR1 SGHTA, CDR2 FQGTGA. Material for sequencing was central memory CD4+ T cells from blood. This chain uses TRBV7-3 with TRBJ2-5, with a weak D call TRBD2 (5 bases). The source is a man between 18 and 29 years old in good health. In nucleotides, the CDR3 is TGTGCCAGCAGCTTAATGGTTACACTAGAAGAGACCCAGTACTTC. Protein: CASSLMVTLEETQYF.